This T cell receptor (beta chain) was identified during a study of PD-L1 blockade in urothelial cancer. Study background: Bladder-origin urothelial cancer in males described about 90% of the 29 patients.

Time point specified: peripheral blood 6 weeks after treatment start. The repertoire was sequenced with immunoSEQ multiplex PCR; TCRdb's copy has only in-frame clones and lacks some. The top ten clones hold 1.7% of a sample with 95,000 to 130,000 clones, 75% to 90% of them seen once. J gave up 6 bases and V 1 base, and 3 bases lay outside the gene matches. The CDR3 runs 14 residues. Per germline, CDR1 SNHLY and CDR2 FYNNEI. V is TRBV2 and J is TRBJ2-4, with 7 positions matching TRBD2. The material was PBMCs, obtained around atezolizumab (anti-PD-L1) treatment. The TCR comes from a man aged 55-75 years with urothelial cancer. This chain's CDR3 is CASSEVASGNIQYF. DNA for the CDR3: TGTGCCAGCAGTGAAGTGGCTAGCGGAAACATTCAGTACTTC. Based on the CDR3 plus reference TRBV2 and TRBJ2-4, the full variable domain is EPEVTQTPSHQVTQMGQEVILRCVPISNHLYFYWYRQILGQKVEFLVSFYNNEISEKSEIFDDQFSVERPDGSNFTLKIRSTKLEDSAMYFCASSEVASGNIQYFGAGTRLSVL.